This T cell receptor beta chain was documented in a study of blood T cell repertoires in COVID-19. Study as a whole: Acute and convalescent COVID-19 specimens originated in the United States, Italy and Spain.

The CDR3 spans 15 residues. Germline-derived CDR1 and CDR2 are SGHRS and YFSETQ. V dropped 6 bases and J dropped 0; count of bases not matched to a gene: 4. TCRdb's table, derived via immunoSEQ multiplex PCR, lists solely in-frame clones and lacks some. This table holds under 200,000 clones, roughly 80% found once. The study assigned cohorts using participant-reported clinical history. Sequencing input: PBMCs or T cells enriched from blood (not recorded which). The rearrangement links TRBV5-1 to TRBJ2-1; the match to TRBD2 covers 9 bases. This sequence originates from a woman in her thirties or forties with acute COVID-19. CDR3 sequence reads: CASIPLAGSYNEQFF. For the CDR3, the DNA is TGCGCCAGCATCCCACTAGCGGGCTCCTACAATGAGCAGTTCTTC. The variable domain in full, with the rest retrieved from reference TRBV5-1 and TRBJ2-1, is KAGVTQTPRYLIKTRGQQVTLSCSPISGHRSVSWYQQTPGQGLQFLFEYFSETQRNKGNFPGRFSGRQFSNSRSEMNVSTLELGDSALYLCASIPLAGSYNEQFFGPGTRLTVL.